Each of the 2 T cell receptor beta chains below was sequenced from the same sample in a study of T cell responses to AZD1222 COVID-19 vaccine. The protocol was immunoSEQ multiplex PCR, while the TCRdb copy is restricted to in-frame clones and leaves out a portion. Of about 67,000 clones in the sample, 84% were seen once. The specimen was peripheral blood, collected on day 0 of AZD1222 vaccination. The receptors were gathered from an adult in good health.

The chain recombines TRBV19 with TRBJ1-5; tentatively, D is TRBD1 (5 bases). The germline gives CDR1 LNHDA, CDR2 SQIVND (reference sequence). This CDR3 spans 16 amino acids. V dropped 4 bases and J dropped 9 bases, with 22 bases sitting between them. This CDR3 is CASSTRDGLLGGPQHF. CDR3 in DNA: TGTGCCAGTAGTACCCGGGACGGACTCCTGGGAGGGCCCCAGCATTTT.

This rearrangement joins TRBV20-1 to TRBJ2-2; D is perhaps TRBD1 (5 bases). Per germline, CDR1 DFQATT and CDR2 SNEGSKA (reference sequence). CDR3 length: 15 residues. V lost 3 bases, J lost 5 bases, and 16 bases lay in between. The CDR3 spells CSASVQGFRTGELFF. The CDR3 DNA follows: TGCAGTGCTAGTGTCCAGGGTTTCAGGACCGGGGAGCTGTTTTTT.